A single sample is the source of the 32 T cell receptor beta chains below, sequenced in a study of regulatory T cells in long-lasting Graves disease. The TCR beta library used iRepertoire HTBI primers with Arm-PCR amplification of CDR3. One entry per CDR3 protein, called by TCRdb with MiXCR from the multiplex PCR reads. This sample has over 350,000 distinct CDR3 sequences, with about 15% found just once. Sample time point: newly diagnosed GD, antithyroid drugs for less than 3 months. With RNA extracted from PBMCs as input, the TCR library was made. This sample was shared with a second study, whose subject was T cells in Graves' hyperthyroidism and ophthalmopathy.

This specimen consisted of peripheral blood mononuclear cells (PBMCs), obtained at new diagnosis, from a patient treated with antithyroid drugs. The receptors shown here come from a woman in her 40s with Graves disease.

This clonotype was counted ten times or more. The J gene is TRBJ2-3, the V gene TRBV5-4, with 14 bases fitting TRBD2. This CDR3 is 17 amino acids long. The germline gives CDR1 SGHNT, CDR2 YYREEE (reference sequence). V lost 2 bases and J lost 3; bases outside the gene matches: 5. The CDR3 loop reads CASSFGTSGSITDTQYF. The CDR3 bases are TGTGCCAGCAGCTTCGGGACTAGCGGGAGTATTACAGATACGCAGTATTTT. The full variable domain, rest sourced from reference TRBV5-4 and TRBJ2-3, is ETGVTQSPTHLIKTRGQQVTLRCSSQSGHNTVSWYQQALGQGPQFIFQYYREEENGRGNFPPRFSGLQFPNYSSELNVNALELDDSALYLCASSFGTSGSITDTQYFGPGTRLTVL.

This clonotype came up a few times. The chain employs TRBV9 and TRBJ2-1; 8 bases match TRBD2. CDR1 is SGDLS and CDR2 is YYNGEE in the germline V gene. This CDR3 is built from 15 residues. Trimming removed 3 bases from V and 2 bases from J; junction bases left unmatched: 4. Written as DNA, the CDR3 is TGTGCCAGCAGCGGGGGACTAGAGGCCTACAATGAGCAGTTCTTC. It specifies CASSGGLEAYNEQFF.

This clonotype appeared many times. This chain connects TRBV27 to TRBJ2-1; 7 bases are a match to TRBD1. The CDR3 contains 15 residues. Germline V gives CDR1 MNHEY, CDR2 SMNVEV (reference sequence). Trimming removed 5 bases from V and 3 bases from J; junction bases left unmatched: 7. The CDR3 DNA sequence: TGTGCCAGCAGTCCCGGGGACAGACACTACAATGAGCAGTTCTTC. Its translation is CASSPGDRHYNEQFF.

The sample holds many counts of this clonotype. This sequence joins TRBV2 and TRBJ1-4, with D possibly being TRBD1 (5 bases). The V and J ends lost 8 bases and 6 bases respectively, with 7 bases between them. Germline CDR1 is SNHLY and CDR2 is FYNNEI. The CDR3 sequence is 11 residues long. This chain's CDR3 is CASGTDEKLFF. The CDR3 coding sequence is TGTGCCAGCGGGACGGATGAAAAACTGTTTTTT.

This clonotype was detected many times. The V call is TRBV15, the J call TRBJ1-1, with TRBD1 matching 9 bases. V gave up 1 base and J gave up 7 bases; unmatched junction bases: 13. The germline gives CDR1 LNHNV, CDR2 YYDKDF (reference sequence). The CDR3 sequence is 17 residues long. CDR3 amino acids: CATSRGADPGQGFEAFF. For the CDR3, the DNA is TGTGCCACCAGCAGAGGCGCTGACCCGGGACAGGGATTTGAAGCTTTCTTT.

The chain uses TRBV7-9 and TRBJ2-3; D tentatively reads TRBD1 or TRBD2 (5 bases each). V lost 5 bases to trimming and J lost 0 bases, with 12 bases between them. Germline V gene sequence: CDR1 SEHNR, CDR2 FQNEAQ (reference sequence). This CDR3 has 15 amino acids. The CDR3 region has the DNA TGTGCCAGCAGCCAAATCTGGGACAGCACAGATACGCAGTATTTT. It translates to CASSQIWDSTDTQYF. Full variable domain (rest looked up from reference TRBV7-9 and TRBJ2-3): DTGVSQNPRHKITKRGQNVTFRCDPISEHNRLYWYRQTLGQGPEFLTYFQNEAQLEKSRLLSDRFSAERPKGSFSTLEIQRTEQGDSAMYLCASSQIWDSTDTQYFGPGTRLTVL.

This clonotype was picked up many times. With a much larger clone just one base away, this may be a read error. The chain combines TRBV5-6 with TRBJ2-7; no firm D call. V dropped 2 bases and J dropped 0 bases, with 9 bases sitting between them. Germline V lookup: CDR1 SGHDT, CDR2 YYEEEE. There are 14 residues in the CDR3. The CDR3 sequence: CASSFGRSSYEQYF. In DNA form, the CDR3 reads TGTGCCAGCAGCTTCGGGCGGAGCTCCTACGAGCAGTACTTC.

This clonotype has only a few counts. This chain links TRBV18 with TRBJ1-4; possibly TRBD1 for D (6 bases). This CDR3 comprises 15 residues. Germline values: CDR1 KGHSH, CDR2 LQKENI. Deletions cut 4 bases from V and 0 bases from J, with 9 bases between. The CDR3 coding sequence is TGTGCCAGCTCACAGGACAGCGCAACTAATGAAAAACTGTTTTTT. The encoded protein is CASSQDSATNEKLFF.

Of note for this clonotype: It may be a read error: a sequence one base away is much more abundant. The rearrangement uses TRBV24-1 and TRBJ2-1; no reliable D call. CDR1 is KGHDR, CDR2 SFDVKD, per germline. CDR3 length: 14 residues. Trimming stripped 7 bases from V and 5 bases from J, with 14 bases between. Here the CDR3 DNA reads TGTGCCACCAGACCTACCCTAATCGACAATGAGCAGTTCTTC. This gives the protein CATRPTLIDNEQFF.

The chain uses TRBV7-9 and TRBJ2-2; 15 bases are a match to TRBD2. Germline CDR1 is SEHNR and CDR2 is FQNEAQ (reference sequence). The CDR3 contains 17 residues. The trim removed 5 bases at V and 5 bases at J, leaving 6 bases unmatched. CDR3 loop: CASSHRTSGRGTGELFF. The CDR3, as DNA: TGTGCCAGCAGCCACCGGACTAGCGGGAGGGGTACCGGGGAGCTGTTTTTT. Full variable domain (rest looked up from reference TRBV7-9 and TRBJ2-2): DTGVSQNPRHKITKRGQNVTFRCDPISEHNRLYWYRQTLGQGPEFLTYFQNEAQLEKSRLLSDRFSAERPKGSFSTLEIQRTEQGDSAMYLCASSHRTSGRGTGELFFGEGSRLTVL.

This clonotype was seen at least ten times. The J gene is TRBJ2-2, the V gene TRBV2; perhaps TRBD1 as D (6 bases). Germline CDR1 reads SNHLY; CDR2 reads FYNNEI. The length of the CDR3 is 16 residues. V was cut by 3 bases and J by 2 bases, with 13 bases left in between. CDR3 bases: TGTGCCAGCAGTGACCCCGCACAGGGCAACACCGGGGAGCTGTTTTTT. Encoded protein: CASSDPAQGNTGELFF. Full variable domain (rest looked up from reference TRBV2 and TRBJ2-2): EPEVTQTPSHQVTQMGQEVILRCVPISNHLYFYWYRQILGQKVEFLVSFYNNEISEKSEIFDDQFSVERPDGSNFTLKIRSTKLEDSAMYFCASSDPAQGNTGELFFGEGSRLTVL.

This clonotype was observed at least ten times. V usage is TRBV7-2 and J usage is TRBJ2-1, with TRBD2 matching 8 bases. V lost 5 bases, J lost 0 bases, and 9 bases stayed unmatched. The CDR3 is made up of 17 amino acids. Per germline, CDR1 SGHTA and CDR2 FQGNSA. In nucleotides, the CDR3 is TGTGCCAGCAGCACCCGGACTAGCCCCAGCTCCTACAATGAGCAGTTCTTC. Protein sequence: CASSTRTSPSSYNEQFF.

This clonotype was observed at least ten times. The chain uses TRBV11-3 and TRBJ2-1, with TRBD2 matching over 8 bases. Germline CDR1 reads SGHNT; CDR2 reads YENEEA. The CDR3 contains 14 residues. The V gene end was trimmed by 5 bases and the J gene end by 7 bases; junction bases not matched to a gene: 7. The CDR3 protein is CASSLRAGGNEQFF. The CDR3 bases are TGTGCCAGCAGCCTTCGTGCGGGGGGTAATGAGCAGTTCTTC.

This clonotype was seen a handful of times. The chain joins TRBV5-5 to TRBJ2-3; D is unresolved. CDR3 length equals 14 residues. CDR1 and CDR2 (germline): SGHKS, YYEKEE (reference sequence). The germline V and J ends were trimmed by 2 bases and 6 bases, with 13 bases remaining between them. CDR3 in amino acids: CASSFSSITDTQYF. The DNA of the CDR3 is TGTGCCAGCAGCTTTTCCAGTATCACCGATACGCAGTATTTT.

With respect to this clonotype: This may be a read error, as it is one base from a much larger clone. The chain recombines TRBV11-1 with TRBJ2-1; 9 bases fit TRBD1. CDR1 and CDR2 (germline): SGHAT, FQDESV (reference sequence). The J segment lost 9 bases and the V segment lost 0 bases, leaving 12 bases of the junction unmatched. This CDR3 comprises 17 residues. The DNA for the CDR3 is TGTGCCAGCAGCTTAGCGGGGACAGGGACGGAGAAAACTGAGCAGTTCTTC. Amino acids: CASSLAGTGTEKTEQFF.

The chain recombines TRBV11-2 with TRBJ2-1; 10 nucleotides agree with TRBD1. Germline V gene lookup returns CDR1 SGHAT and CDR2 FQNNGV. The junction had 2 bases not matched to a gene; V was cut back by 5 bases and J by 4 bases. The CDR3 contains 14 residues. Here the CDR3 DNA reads TGTGCCAGCAGCCGACAGGGGGCTTACAATGAGCAGTTCTTC. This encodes CASSRQGAYNEQFF.

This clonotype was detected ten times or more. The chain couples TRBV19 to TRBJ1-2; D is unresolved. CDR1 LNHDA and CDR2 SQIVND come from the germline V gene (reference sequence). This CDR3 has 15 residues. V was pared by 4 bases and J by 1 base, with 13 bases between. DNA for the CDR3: TGTGCCAGTAGTAGAACCACCCATAATAACTATGGCTACACCTTC. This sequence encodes CASSRTTHNNYGYTF.

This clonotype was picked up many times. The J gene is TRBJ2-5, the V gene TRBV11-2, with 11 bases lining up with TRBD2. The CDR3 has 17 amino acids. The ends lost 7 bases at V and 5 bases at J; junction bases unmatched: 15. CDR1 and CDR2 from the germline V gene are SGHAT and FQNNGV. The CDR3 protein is CASTLLRPSGRWETQYF. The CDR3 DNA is TGTGCCAGCACCCTCTTACGGCCTAGCGGGAGGTGGGAGACCCAGTACTTC.

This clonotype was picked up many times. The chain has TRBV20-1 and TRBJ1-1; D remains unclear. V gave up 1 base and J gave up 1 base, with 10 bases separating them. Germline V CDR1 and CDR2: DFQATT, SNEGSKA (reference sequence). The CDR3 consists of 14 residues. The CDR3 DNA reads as TGCAGTGCTAGAGTTGGCCACCCGAACACTGAAGCTTTCTTT. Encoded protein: CSARVGHPNTEAFF.

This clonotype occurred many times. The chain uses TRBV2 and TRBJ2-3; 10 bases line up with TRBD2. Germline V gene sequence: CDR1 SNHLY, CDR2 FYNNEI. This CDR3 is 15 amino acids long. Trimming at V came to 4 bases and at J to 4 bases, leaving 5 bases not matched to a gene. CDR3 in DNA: TGTGCCAGCAGTGGTCTAGCGGGAGCCCCAGATACGCAGTATTTT. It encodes CASSGLAGAPDTQYF.

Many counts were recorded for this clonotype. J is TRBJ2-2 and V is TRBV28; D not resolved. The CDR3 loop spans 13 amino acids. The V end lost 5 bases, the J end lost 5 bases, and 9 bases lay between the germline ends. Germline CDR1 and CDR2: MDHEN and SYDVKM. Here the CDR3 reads CASSPPGTGELFF. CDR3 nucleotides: TGTGCCAGCAGTCCCCCAGGAACCGGGGAGCTGTTTTTT.

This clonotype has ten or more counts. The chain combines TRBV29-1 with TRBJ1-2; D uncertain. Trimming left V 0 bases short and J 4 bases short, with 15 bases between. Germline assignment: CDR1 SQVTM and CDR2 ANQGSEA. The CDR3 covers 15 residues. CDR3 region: CSVEDAGNWGYGYTF. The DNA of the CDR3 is TGCAGCGTTGAAGATGCGGGGAATTGGGGCTATGGCTACACCTTC.

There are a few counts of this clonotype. CDR3: CASSPTRKGEKLFF. CDR3 nucleotide sequence: TGCGCCAGCAGCCCCACCCGGAAGGGTGAAAAACTGTTTTTT. The V and J genes are TRBV4-3 and TRBJ1-4; D is unclear. The CDR3 totals 14 residues. V gave up 4 bases and J gave up 7 bases, with 13 bases separating them. CDR1 is LGHNA, CDR2 YSLEER, per germline.

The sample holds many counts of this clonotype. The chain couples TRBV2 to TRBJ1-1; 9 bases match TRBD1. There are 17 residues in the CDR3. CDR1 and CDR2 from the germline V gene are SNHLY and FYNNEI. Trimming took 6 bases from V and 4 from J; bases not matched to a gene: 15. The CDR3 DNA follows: TGTGCCAGCAGCCAGAGCCCCGGACAGGGGTGGTCCACTGAAGCTTTCTTT. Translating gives CASSQSPGQGWSTEAFF.

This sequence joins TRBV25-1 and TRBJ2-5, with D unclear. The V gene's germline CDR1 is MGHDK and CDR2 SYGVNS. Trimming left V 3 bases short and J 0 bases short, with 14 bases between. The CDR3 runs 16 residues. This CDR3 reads CASSDYLANHQETQYF. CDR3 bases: TGTGCCAGCAGTGATTATTTGGCAAATCACCAAGAGACCCAGTACTTC.

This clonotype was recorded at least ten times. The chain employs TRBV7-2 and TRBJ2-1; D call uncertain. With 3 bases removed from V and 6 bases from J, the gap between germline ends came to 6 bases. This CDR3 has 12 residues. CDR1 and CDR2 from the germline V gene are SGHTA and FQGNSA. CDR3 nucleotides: TGTGCCAGCAGCTTGCCTCCCAATGAGCAGTTCTTC. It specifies CASSLPPNEQFF.

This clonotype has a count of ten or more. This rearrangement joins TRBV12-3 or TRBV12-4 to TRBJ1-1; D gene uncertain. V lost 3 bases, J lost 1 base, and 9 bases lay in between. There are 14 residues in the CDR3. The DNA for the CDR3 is TGTGCCAGCAGTTTCCCCCCTCGGAACACTGAAGCTTTCTTT. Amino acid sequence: CASSFPPRNTEAFF.

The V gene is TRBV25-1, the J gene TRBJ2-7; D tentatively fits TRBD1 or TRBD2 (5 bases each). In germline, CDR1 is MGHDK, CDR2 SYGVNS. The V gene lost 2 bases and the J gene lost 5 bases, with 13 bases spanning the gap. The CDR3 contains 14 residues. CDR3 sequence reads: CASSEHGARNEQYF. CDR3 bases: TGTGCCAGCAGTGAACACGGGGCGCGGAACGAGCAGTACTTC.

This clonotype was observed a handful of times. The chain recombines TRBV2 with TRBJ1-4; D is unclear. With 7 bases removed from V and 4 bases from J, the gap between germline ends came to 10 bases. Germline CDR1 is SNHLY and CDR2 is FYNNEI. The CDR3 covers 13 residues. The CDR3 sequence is CASIRQNNEKLFF. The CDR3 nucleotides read TGTGCCAGCATTAGGCAGAATAATGAAAAACTGTTTTTT.

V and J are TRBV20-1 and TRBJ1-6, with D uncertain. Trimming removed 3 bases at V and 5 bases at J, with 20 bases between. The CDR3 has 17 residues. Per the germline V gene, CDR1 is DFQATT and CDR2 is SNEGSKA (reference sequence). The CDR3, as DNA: TGCAGTGCTAGTTTGGACCCTACCAAAATTGATAATTCACCCCTCCACTTT. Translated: CSASLDPTKIDNSPLHF.

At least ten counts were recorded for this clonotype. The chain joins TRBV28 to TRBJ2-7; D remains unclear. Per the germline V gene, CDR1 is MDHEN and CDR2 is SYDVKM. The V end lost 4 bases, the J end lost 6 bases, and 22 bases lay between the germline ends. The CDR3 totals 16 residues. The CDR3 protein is CASSSRETTAASEQYF. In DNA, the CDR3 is TGTGCCAGCAGTTCCCGCGAAACCACCGCGGCGTCCGAGCAGTACTTC.

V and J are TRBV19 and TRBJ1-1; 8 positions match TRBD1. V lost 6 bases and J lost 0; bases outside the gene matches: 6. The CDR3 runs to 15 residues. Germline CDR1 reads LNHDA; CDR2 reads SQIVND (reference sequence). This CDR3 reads CASRGQGAMNTEAFF. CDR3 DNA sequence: TGTGCCAGTAGAGGGCAGGGGGCGATGAACACTGAAGCTTTCTTT.